Listed below are T cell receptor beta chains from one sample, sequenced in a study of OX40 agonist ivuxolimab in advanced cancers. TCRdb keeps only in-frame clones here, not all; method: immunoSEQ multiplex PCR. The sample comprises over 50,000 clones, 92% of which are singletons, and around 25% rests with the top ten. The source was CD4+ or CD8+ T cells sorted from blood, collected in a trial of the OX40 agonist ivuxolimab. These receptors all stem from an adult with an advanced solid tumor such as melanoma, head and neck, liver or kidney cancer. Both conserved end residues are part of each CDR3. The D gene is left open where the match is weak. Clone sizes are given selectively: once, few, many, or a class where the clone is expanded.

j_gene,v_gene,abundance,len,d_gene,CDR3aa,CDR3nt
TRBJ1-2,TRBV4-1,few,16,NA,CASSQTPTAVLYGYTF,TGCGCCAGCAGCCAAACTCCCACAGCCGTTCTCTATGGCTACACCTTC
TRBJ2-5,TRBV6-6,NA,16,TRBD2,CASSPPLAGAQETQYF,TGTGCCAGCAGTCCACCCCTAGCGGGGGCCCAAGAGACCCAGTACTTC
TRBJ1-2,TRBV6-1,NA,14,NA,CASTEPGPNYGYTF,TGTGCCAGCACCGAGCCGGGACCTAACTATGGCTACACCTTC
TRBJ2-7,TRBV7-6,NA,14,NA,CASSLTAKPGEQYF,TGTGCCAGCAGCTTGACAGCAAAACCGGGGGAGCAGTACTTC
TRBJ1-6,TRBV25-1,NA,15,NA,CASSESQNYNSPLHF,TGTGCCAGCAGTGAATCTCAGAACTATAATTCACCCCTCCACTTT
TRBJ1-1,TRBV15,NA,13,NA,CATSRGVNTEAFF,TGTGCCACCAGCAGGGGGGTTAACACTGAAGCTTTCTTT
TRBJ2-6,TRBV28,once,19,TRBD1,CASSPPPDREGSGANVLTF,TGTGCCAGCAGTCCACCCCCGGACAGGGAAGGGTCTGGGGCCAACGTCCTGACTTTC
TRBJ1-1,TRBV2,NA,14,NA,CASSAGHRNTEAFF,TGTGCCAGCAGCGCTGGACACCGGAACACTGAAGCTTTCTTT
TRBJ1-5,TRBV12-5,NA,13,NA,CASGLDGGQPQHF,TGTGCTAGTGGTTTGGACGGGGGTCAGCCCCAGCATTTT
TRBJ1-1,TRBV30,NA,13,NA,CAWSPPWLTEAFF,TGTGCCTGGAGCCCCCCATGGCTCACTGAAGCTTTCTTT
TRBJ2-3,TRBV4-1,NA,16,NA,CASSQPAGAPTDTQYF,TGCGCCAGCAGCCAACCCGCGGGGGCCCCCACAGATACGCAGTATTTT
TRBJ2-7,TRBV30,NA,15,NA,CAWSVQPFGGYEQYF,TGTGCCTGGAGTGTACAGCCGTTCGGAGGCTACGAGCAGTACTTC
TRBJ1-6,TRBV6-5,NA,13,NA,CASSYWGDSPLHF,TGTGCCAGCAGTTACTGGGGTGATTCACCCCTCCACTTT
TRBJ2-7,TRBV30,NA,12,NA,CAWSEGGYEQYF,TGTGCCTGGAGTGAGGGCGGCTACGAGCAGTACTTC
TRBJ2-1,TRBV11-3,NA,14,NA,CASSSGHRNNEQFF,TGTGCCAGCAGCTCGGGACACCGAAACAATGAGCAGTTCTTC
TRBJ2-1,TRBV29-1,NA,13,TRBD2,CSVRDYRYNEQFF,TGCAGCGTACGGGACTACCGATACAATGAGCAGTTCTTC
TRBJ1-1,TRBV27,NA,15,NA,CASSLSSQLNTEAFF,TGTGCCAGCAGTTTATCGTCTCAATTGAACACTGAAGCTTTCTTT
TRBJ1-5,TRBV15,NA,15,NA,CATSSQQSSNQPQHF,TGTGCCACCAGCAGTCAACAGTCTAGCAATCAGCCCCAGCATTTT
TRBJ2-1,TRBV7-9,NA,16,TRBD2,CASSLTAGLPYDEQFF,TGTGCCAGCAGCTTAACAGCGGGACTACCCTATGATGAGCAGTTCTTC
TRBJ1-1,TRBV11-2,few,15,NA,CASSLEVAGNTEAFF,TGTGCCAGCAGCTTAGAGGTCGCTGGGAACACTGAAGCTTTCTTT
TRBJ2-3,TRBV30,NA,14,NA,CAWRGLGSTDTQYF,TGTGCCTGGAGGGGCCTAGGGAGTACGGATACGCAGTATTTT
TRBJ1-2,TRBV4-1,NA,15,TRBD1,CASSHPGTVTDGYTF,TGCGCCAGCAGCCACCCCGGGACAGTGACGGATGGCTACACCTTC
TRBJ1-2,TRBV4-2,NA,11,NA,CASSHVYGYTF,TGTGCCAGCAGCCATGTCTATGGCTACACCTTC
TRBJ1-2,TRBV28,once,16,TRBD1,CASSFPGTGGGYGYTF,TGTGCCAGCAGTTTTCCTGGGACAGGGGGCGGCTATGGCTACACCTTC
TRBJ1-1,TRBV4-2,NA,13,NA,CASSQGLGAEAFF,TGTGCCAGCAGCCAAGGTTTGGGAGCTGAAGCTTTCTTT
TRBJ2-1,TRBV11-3,NA,11,NA,CASSFRQWQFF,TGTGCCAGCAGCTTCAGACAGTGGCAGTTCTTC
TRBJ1-4,TRBV19,NA,16,TRBD1,CATSRDRESVNEKLFF,TGTGCCACCAGCCGGGACAGGGAATCAGTTAATGAAAAACTGTTTTTT
TRBJ2-4,TRBV30,once,12,NA,CAWSGDTYIQYF,TGTGCCTGGAGTGGGGACACGTACATTCAGTACTTC
TRBJ2-1,TRBV9,NA,16,NA,CASSVGRRDSYNEQFF,TGTGCCAGCAGCGTAGGACGGCGGGATAGTTACAATGAGCAGTTCTTC
TRBJ2-4,TRBV4-3,NA,15,NA,CASSQDSGGPDIQYF,TGCGCCAGCAGCCAAGATTCGGGGGGCCCGGACATTCAGTACTTC
TRBJ2-3,TRBV5-1,NA,15,NA,CASSSSLEVADTQYF,TGCGCCAGCAGCAGTTCCCTCGAAGTGGCAGATACGCAGTATTTT
TRBJ2-1,TRBV7-3,few,16,TRBD2,CASSLLGIAGGYEQFF,TGTGCCAGCAGCTTATTAGGAATAGCGGGAGGGTATGAGCAGTTCTTC
TRBJ1-4,TRBV20-1,once,10,NA,CSALNEKLFF,TGCAGTGCCCTTAATGAAAAACTGTTTTTT
TRBJ1-1,TRBV28,NA,14,NA,CASSLADTNTEAFF,TGTGCCAGCAGTTTGGCTGACACGAACACTGAAGCTTTCTTT
TRBJ2-7,TRBV6-5,once,15,TRBD2,CASSYGLAGPYEQYF,TGTGCCAGCAGTTACGGCCTAGCGGGGCCCTACGAGCAGTACTTC
TRBJ2-1,TRBV11-2,NA,13,NA,CASSLVGVNEQFF,TGTGCCAGCAGCTTAGTGGGGGTCAATGAGCAGTTCTTC
TRBJ1-5,TRBV7-9,NA,13,NA,CASSWGGNQPQHF,TGTGCCAGCAGCTGGGGGGGAAATCAGCCCCAGCATTTT
TRBJ2-1,TRBV13,NA,12,TRBD2,CASSLRGDEQFF,TGTGCCAGCAGCTTGCGGGGGGATGAGCAGTTCTTC
TRBJ1-4,TRBV9,NA,12,NA,CASSVANEKLFF,TGTGCCAGCAGCGTAGCTAATGAAAAACTGTTTTTT
TRBJ1-2,TRBV28,few,15,NA,CASSLFGGRLDGYTF,TGTGCCAGCAGTTTATTCGGGGGACGGCTTGATGGCTACACCTTC
TRBJ1-3,TRBV6-1,NA,15,NA,CASSEHRGSGNTIYF,TGTGCCAGCAGTGAACATAGGGGCTCTGGAAACACCATATATTTT
TRBJ1-2,TRBV6-5,NA,13,TRBD1,CASSPGGGWGYTF,TGTGCCAGCAGTCCAGGGGGCGGGTGGGGCTACACCTTC
TRBJ2-1,TRBV6-5,NA,15,NA,CASSYSIRGYNEQFF,TGTGCCAGCAGTTACTCGATAAGGGGATACAATGAGCAGTTCTTC
TRBJ2-7,TRBV28,NA,13,NA,CASSTVNLYEQYF,TGTGCCAGCAGTACGGTCAATCTCTACGAGCAGTACTTC
TRBJ1-2,TRBV30,NA,14,NA,CAWSWAAISYGYTF,TGTGCCTGGAGTTGGGCGGCGATTTCCTATGGCTACACCTTC
TRBJ2-1,TRBV27,NA,15,NA,CASSSGFSSYNEQFF,TGTGCCAGCAGTTCGGGGTTTAGCTCCTACAATGAGCAGTTCTTC
TRBJ2-7,TRBV27,once,13,NA,CASSLGLMYEQYF,TGTGCCAGCAGTTTAGGACTAATGTACGAGCAGTACTTC
TRBJ2-1,TRBV30,NA,16,TRBD2,CAWELAGALPYNEQFF,TGTGCCTGGGAACTAGCGGGAGCGCTCCCATACAATGAGCAGTTCTTC
TRBJ2-7,TRBV28,NA,13,NA,CASSFSPSYEQYF,TGTGCCAGCAGTTTTTCCCCCTCCTACGAGCAGTACTTC
TRBJ1-5,TRBV6-1,NA,10,NA,CASSDPQWHF,TGTGCCAGCAGTGATCCCCAATGGCATTTT
TRBJ2-7,TRBV28,once,14,NA,CASSFSGYTYEQYF,TGTGCCAGCAGTTTTTCGGGCTATACGTACGAGCAGTACTTC
TRBJ2-3,TRBV28,NA,15,TRBD2,CATSGLAESTDTQYF,TGTGCCACCAGCGGGCTAGCGGAAAGCACAGATACGCAGTATTTT
TRBJ1-2,TRBV6-5,NA,12,NA,CASSYAGIGYTF,TGTGCCAGCAGTTACGCGGGTATTGGCTACACCTTC
TRBJ2-3,TRBV12-1,NA,14,NA,CASSSPGSTDTQYF,TGTGCCAGCAGCTCCCCAGGGAGCACAGATACGCAGTATTTT
TRBJ2-1,TRBV5-4,NA,12,NA,CASSPGTNEQFF,TGTGCCAGCAGCCCGGGGACCAATGAGCAGTTCTTC
TRBJ2-1,TRBV6-5,NA,15,NA,CASSYSLAIYNEQFF,TGTGCCAGCAGTTACTCTCTAGCGATCTACAATGAGCAGTTCTTC
TRBJ2-1,TRBV7-6,NA,12,NA,CASSLIDNEQFF,TGTGCCAGCAGCTTAATCGACAATGAGCAGTTCTTC
TRBJ1-2,TRBV4-1,NA,15,TRBD1,CASSVTTGADYGYTF,TGCGCCAGCAGCGTAACTACAGGGGCAGACTATGGCTACACCTTC
TRBJ2-2,TRBV27,NA,15,TRBD1,CASSTGTGPTGELFF,TGTGCCAGCAGCACCGGGACAGGCCCCACCGGGGAGCTGTTTTTT